This T cell receptor (beta chain) was sequenced during a study of blood T cells in healthy people across ages. Looking at the study overall: There was about one barcoded beta molecule captured by template switching per two T cells.

J lost 12 bases, V lost 0 bases, and 17 bases had no gene match. Germline V gene data show CDR1 as MNHEY and CDR2 as SVGAGI. This CDR3 contains 18 residues. This clonotype was observed a few times. Its target is unknown. A read error may explain this, as a much larger clone is one base away. Then a second PCR, running roughly 7 to 11 cycles, was carried out with a sample-barcoded 5' primer and a J-beta primer mix. Each cDNA molecule, via a template-switch adaptor with 12 random nucleotides, was tagged. One entry per CDR3 protein, called by TCRdb with MiXCR from the 5' RACE reads. The sample consists of 540,000 or so distinct CDR3 sequences, around half of them appearing once. Study results and limitations: Strong correlation was found linking TCR beta diversity to naive T cell percentage. Measured against age, TCR beta diversity per million T cells decreased in a roughly linear manner.

This receptor was taken from a man older than 75 in good health. Sequencing was done on a sample of blood. The chain is built from TRBV6-5 and TRBJ2-1, with TRBD2 matching over 10 bases. In DNA, the CDR3 is TGTGCCAGCAGTTACTCCGGAAAGTCGCCTAGCGGGGGCATTGGGCAGTTCTTC. Translating gives CASSYSGKSPSGGIGQFF.